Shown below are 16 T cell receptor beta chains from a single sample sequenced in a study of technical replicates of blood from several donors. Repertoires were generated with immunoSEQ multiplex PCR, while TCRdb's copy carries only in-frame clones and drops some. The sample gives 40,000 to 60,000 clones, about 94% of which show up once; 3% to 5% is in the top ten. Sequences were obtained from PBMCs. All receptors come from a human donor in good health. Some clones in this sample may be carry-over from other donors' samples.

DNA for the CDR3: TGTGCCAGCAGCCCAACTCAGAACACTGAAGCTTTCTTT. Translating gives CASSPTQNTEAFF. The chain couples TRBV5-5 to TRBJ1-1, with unresolved D. Germline V gene lookup returns CDR1 SGHKS and CDR2 YYEKEE (reference sequence). V was trimmed by 4 bases and J by 1 base, leaving 8 bases between them. The CDR3 is 13 amino acids.

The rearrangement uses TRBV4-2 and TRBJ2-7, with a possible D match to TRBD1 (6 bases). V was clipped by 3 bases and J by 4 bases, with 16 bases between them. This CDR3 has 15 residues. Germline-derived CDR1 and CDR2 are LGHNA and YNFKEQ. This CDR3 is CASSQAPGHQYEQYF. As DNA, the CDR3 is TGTGCCAGCAGCCAGGCCCCGGGACACCAATACGAGCAGTACTTC.

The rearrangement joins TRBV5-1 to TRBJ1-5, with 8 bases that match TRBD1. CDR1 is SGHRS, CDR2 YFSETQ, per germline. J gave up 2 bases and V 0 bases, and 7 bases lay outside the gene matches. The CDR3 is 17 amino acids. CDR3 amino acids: CASSLGEDRVGNQPQHF. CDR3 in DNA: TGCGCCAGCAGCTTGGGAGAGGACAGGGTCGGCAATCAGCCCCAGCATTTT.

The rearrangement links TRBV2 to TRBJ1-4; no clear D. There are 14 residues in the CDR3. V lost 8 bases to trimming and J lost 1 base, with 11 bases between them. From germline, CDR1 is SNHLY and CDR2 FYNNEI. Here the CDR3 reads CASAREGTNEKLFF. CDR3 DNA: TGTGCCAGCGCCCGGGAAGGAACTAATGAAAAACTGTTTTTT.

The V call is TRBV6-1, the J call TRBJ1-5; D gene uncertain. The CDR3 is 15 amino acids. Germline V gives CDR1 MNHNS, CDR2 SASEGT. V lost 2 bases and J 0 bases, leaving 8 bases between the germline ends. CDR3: CASSEFQDSNQPQHF. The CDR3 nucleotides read TGTGCCAGCAGTGAATTCCAGGATAGCAATCAGCCCCAGCATTTT.

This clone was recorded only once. The CDR3 region is CASSQDTGSSGANVLTF. CDR3 DNA: TGCGCCAGCAGCCAAGATACAGGGTCGAGCGGGGCCAACGTCCTGACTTTC. The chain combines TRBV4-3 with TRBJ2-6, with D possibly matching TRBD1 (6 bases). The CDR3 consists of 17 residues. The ends were cut back, 0 bases at V and 4 bases at J, with 13 bases in the middle. Per the germline V gene, CDR1 is LGHNA and CDR2 is YSLEER.

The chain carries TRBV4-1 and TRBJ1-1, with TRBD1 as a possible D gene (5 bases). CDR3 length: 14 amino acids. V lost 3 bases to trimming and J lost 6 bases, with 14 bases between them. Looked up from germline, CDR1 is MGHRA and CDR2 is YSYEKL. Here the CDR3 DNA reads TGCGCCAGCAGCCACCCGACAGCGAGTGCTGAAGCTTTCTTT. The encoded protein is CASSHPTASAEAFF.

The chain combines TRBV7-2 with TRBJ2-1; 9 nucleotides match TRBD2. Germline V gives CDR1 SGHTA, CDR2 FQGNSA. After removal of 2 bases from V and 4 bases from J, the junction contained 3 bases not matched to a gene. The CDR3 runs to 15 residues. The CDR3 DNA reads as TGTGCCAGCAGCTTAACAGCGGGAGGATACAATGAGCAGTTCTTC. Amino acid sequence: CASSLTAGGYNEQFF.

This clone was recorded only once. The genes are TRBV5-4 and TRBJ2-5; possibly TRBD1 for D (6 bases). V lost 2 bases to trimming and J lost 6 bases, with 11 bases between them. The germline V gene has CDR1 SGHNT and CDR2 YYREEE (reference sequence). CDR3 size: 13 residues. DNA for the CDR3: TGTGCCAGCAGCTTACAGGGTTCGAAGACCCAGTACTTC. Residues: CASSLQGSKTQYF.

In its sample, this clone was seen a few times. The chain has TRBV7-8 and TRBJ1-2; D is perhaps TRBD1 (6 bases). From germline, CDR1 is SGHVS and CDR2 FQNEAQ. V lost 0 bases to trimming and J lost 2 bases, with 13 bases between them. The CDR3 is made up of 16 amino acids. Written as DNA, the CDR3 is TGTGCCAGCAGCTTAGCGCCGGACAGAATAAACTATGGCTACACCTTC. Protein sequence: CASSLAPDRINYGYTF. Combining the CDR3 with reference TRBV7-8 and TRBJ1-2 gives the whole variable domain GAGVSQSPRYKVAKRGQDVALRCDPISGHVSLFWYQQALGQGPEFLTYFQNEAQLDKSGLPSDRFFAERPEGSVSTLKIQRTQQEDSAVYLCASSLAPDRINYGYTFGSGTRLTVV.

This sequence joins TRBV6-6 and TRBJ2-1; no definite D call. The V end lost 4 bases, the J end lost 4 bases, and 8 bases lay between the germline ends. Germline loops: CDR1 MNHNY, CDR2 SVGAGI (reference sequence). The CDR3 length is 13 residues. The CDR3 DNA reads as TGTGCCAGCAGTTTCGGAGTTTACAATGAGCAGTTCTTC. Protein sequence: CASSFGVYNEQFF.

This CDR3 is CATSRDAGADEAFF. The CDR3 nucleotides are TGTGCCACCAGCAGAGATGCGGGCGCGGACGAAGCTTTCTTT. The V gene is TRBV15, the J gene TRBJ1-1; D is undetermined. V was pared by 0 bases and J by 8 bases, with 13 bases between. The CDR3 extends over 14 amino acids. Germline-derived CDR1 and CDR2 are LNHNV and YYDKDF (reference sequence). The complete variable domain, with remaining parts taken from reference TRBV15 and TRBJ1-1, reads DAMVIQNPRYQVTQFGKPVTLSCSQTLNHNVMYWYQQKSSQAPKLLFHYYDKDFNNEADTPDNFQSRRPNTSFCFLDIRSPGLGDTAMYLCATSRDAGADEAFFGQGTRLTVV.

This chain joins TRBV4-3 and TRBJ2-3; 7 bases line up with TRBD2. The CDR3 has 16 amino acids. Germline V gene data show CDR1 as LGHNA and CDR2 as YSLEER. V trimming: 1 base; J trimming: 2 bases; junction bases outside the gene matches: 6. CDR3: CASSQALAEDTDTQYF. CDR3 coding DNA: TGCGCCAGCAGCCAAGCCCTAGCGGAGGACACAGATACGCAGTATTTT.

The DNA for the CDR3 is TGTGCCAGCAGCTTAGGGACAGGGGGCTTACAGTCACCCCTCCACTTT. The encoded protein is CASSLGTGGLQSPLHF. This chain joins TRBV7-8 and TRBJ1-6; 11 nucleotides align to TRBD1. Trimming removed 1 base from V and 10 bases from J; junction bases left unmatched: 6. Germline V gene lookup returns CDR1 SGHVS and CDR2 FQNEAQ. The CDR3 is 16 residues long.

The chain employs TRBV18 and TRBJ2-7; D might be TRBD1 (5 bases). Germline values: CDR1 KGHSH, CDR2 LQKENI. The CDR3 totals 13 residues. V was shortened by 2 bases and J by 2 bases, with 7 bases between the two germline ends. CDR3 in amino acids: CASSPGHPYEQYF. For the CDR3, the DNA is TGTGCCAGCTCACCAGGACATCCCTACGAGCAGTACTTC.

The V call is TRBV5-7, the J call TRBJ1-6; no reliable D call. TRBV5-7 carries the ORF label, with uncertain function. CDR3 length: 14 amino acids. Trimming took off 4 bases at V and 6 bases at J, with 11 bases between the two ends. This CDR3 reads CASSPRSVNSPLHF. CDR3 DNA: TGTGCCAGCAGCCCGCGGTCGGTTAATTCACCCCTCCACTTT.